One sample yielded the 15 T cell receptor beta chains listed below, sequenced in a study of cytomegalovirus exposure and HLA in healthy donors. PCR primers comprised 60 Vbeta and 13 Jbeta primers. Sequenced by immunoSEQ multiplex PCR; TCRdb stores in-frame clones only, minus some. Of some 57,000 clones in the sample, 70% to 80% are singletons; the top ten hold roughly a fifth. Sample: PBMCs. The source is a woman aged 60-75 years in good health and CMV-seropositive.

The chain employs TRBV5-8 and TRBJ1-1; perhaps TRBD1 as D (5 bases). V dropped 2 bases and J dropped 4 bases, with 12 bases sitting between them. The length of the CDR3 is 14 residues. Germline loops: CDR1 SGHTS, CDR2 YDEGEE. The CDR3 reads CASSLVGGITEAFF. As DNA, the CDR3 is TGTGCCAGCAGCTTAGTCGGGGGTATCACTGAAGCTTTCTTT.

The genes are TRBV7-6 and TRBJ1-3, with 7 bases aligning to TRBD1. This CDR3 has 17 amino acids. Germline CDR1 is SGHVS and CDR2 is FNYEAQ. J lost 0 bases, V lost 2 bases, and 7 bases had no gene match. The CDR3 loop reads CASSLPGTAFSGNTIYF. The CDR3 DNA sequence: TGTGCCAGCAGCTTACCCGGGACAGCCTTCTCTGGAAACACCATATATTTT.

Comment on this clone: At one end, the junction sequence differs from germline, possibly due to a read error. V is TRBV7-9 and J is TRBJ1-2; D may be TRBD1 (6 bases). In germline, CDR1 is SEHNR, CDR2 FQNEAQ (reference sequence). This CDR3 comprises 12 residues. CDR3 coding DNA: TGTTCCAGCACGACGAGAGGGGGAGGCTACACCTTC. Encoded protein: CSSTTRGGGYTF.

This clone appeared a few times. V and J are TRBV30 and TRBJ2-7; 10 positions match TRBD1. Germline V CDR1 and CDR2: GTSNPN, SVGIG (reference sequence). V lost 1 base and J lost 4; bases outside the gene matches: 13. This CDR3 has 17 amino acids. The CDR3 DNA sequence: TGTGCCTGGAGTGGGGAATGGACAGGGGGTATAGGTTACGAGCAGTACTTC. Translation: CAWSGEWTGGIGYEQYF.

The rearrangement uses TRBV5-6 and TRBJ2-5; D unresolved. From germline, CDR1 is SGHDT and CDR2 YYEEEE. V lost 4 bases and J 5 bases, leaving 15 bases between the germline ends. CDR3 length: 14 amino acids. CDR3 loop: CASSGDTSRETQYF. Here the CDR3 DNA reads TGTGCCAGCAGCGGCGACACGTCCCGCGAGACCCAGTACTTC.

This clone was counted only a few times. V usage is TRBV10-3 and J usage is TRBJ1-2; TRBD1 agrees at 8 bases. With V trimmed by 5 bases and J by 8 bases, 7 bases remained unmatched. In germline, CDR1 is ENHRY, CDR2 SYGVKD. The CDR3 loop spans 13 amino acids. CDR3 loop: CAISRVQGGGYTF. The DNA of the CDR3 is TGTGCCATCAGTCGGGTACAGGGGGGCGGCTACACCTTC.

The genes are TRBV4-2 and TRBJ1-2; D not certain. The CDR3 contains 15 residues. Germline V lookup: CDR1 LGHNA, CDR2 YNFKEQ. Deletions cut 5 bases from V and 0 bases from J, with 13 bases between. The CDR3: CASSLVSLANYGYTF. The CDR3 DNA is TGTGCCAGCAGCTTGGTATCCCTAGCTAACTATGGCTACACCTTC.

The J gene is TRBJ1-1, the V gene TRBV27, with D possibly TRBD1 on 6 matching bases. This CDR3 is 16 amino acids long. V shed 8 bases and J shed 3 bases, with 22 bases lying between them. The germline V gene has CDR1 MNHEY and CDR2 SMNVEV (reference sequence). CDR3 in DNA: TGTGCCAGCGGCGAGCCACAGGGTCGATGGGACACTGAAGCTTTCTTT. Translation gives CASGEPQGRWDTEAFF.

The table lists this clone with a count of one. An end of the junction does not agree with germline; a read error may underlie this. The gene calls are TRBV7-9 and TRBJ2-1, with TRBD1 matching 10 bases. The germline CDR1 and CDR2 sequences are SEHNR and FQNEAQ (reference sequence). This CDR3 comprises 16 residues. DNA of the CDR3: TGTTCCAGCAGCACCCGGACAGGGGGAGGTAGGAATGAGCAGTTCTTC. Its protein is CSSSTRTGGGRNEQFF.

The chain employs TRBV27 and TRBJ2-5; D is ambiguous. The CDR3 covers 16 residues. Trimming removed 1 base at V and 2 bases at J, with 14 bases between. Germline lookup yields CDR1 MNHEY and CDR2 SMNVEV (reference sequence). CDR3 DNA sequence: TGTGCCAGCAGTTTATTGGCACCCCGCAGTCAAGAGACCCAGTACTTC. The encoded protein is CASSLLAPRSQETQYF.

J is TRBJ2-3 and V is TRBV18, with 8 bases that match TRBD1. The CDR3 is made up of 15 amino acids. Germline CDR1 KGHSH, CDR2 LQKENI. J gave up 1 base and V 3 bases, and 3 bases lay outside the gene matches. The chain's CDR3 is CASSPPGQGTDTQYF. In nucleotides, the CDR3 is TGTGCCAGCTCACCCCCGGGACAGGGCACAGATACGCAGTATTTT. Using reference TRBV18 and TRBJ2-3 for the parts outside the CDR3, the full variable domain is NAGVMQNPRHLVRRRGQEARLRCSPMKGHSHVYWYRQLPEEGLKFMVYLQKENIIDESGMPKERFSAEFPKEGPSILRIQQVVRGDSAAYFCASSPPGQGTDTQYFGPGTRLTVL.

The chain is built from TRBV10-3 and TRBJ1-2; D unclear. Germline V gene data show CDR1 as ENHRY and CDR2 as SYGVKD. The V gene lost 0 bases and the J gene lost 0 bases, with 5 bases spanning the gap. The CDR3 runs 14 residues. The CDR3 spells CAISESAANYGYTF. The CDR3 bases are TGTGCCATCAGTGAGTCGGCAGCTAACTATGGCTACACCTTC.

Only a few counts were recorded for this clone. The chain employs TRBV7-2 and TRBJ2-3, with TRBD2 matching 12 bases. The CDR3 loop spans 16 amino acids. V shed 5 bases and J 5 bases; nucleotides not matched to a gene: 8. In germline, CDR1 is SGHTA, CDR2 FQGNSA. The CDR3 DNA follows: TGTGCCAGCAGCGCCGCTAGCGGGGGGGCCCAAGATACGCAGTATTTT. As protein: CASSAASGGAQDTQYF.

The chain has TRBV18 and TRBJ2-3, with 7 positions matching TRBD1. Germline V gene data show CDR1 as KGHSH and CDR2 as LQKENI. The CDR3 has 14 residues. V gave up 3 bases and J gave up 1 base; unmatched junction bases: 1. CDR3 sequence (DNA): TGTGCCAGCTCACCGGGACAGCGCACAGATACGCAGTATTTT. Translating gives CASSPGQRTDTQYF.

The CDR3 sequence is CASSEWTGDEKLFF. CDR3 nucleotide sequence: TGTGCCAGCTCCGAGTGGACAGGGGATGAAAAACTGTTTTTT. The rearrangement joins TRBV18 to TRBJ1-4; 9 bases are shared with TRBD1. Germline CDR1 reads KGHSH; CDR2 reads LQKENI. CDR3 length: 14 residues. The junction had 5 bases not matched to a gene; V was cut back by 6 bases and J by 6 bases. The full variable domain, with the rest looked up from reference TRBV18 and TRBJ1-4, is NAGVMQNPRHLVRRRGQEARLRCSPMKGHSHVYWYRQLPEEGLKFMVYLQKENIIDESGMPKERFSAEFPKEGPSILRIQQVVRGDSAAYFCASSEWTGDEKLFFGSGTQLSVL.